Shown below are 11 T cell receptor beta chains from a single sample sequenced in a study of Ad26.COV2.S vaccination and SARS-CoV-2 variants. Repertoires were generated with immunoSEQ multiplex PCR, while TCRdb's copy carries only in-frame clones and drops some. This sample has around 450,000 clones; 89% occur once, and the top ten carry about 2.5%. The treatment was: approximately 18 received Ad26.COV2.S at low or high dose, single or two shots; about 5 received placebo; per-sample allocation not given. Repertoires come from day 63 after the first vaccine or placebo injection. The source material was peripheral blood, sampled in a trial of Ad26.COV2.S vaccine versus placebo. These TCRs come from a person aged 18-65 years who received the Ad26.COV2.S COVID-19 vaccine or a placebo.

This chain connects TRBV11-3 to TRBJ1-1, with a weak D call TRBD1 (5 bases). The germline CDR1 and CDR2 sequences are SGHNT and YENEEA. Between the trimmed V and J ends, which lost 5 bases and 1 base, there was a span of 8 bases. CDR3 length: 13 amino acids. CDR3 coding DNA: TGTGCCAGCAGCCCAGGGCCGAACACTGAAGCTTTCTTT. This codes for CASSPGPNTEAFF.

The genes are TRBV5-6 and TRBJ1-4; D gene unclear. The length of the CDR3 is 12 residues. Per the germline V gene, CDR1 is SGHDT and CDR2 is YYEEEE. V lost 4 bases and J 8 bases, leaving 9 bases between the germline ends. The DNA of the CDR3 is TGTGCCAGCAGCGCTACAATGGAAAAACTGTTTTTT. It codes for CASSATMEKLFF. Full variable domain (rest looked up from reference TRBV5-6 and TRBJ1-4): DAGVTQSPTHLIKTRGQQVTLRCSPKSGHDTVSWYQQALGQGPQFIFQYYEEEERQRGNFPDRFSGHQFPNYSSELNVNALLLGDSALYLCASSATMEKLFFGSGTQLSVL.

Only a few counts were recorded for this clone. This chain connects TRBV7-9 to TRBJ1-2; no definite D call. There are 13 residues in the CDR3. The V gene lost 5 bases and the J gene lost 4 bases, with 11 bases spanning the gap. The germline V gene encodes CDR1 SEHNR and CDR2 FQNEAQ (reference sequence). Here the CDR3 DNA reads TGTGCCAGCAGCCCTTCGTTGGTCTATGGCTACACCTTC. The encoded protein is CASSPSLVYGYTF. The entire variable domain, with the rest obtained from reference TRBV7-9 and TRBJ1-2, is as follows: DTGVSQNPRHKITKRGQNVTFRCDPISEHNRLYWYRQTLGQGPEFLTYFQNEAQLEKSRLLSDRFSAERPKGSFSTLEIQRTEQGDSAMYLCASSPSLVYGYTFGSGTRLTVV.

The gene calls are TRBV6-5 and TRBJ2-7; possible D gene TRBD1, 6 bases. Germline CDR1 is MNHEY and CDR2 is SVGAGI. The V gene lost 5 bases and the J gene lost 2 bases, with 10 bases spanning the gap. This CDR3 contains 13 residues. The CDR3 is CASSRTVAYEQYF. CDR3 nucleotides: TGTGCCAGCAGTCGGACAGTTGCCTACGAGCAGTACTTC.

Note on this clone: The sample holds other DNA sequences that translate to the same CDR3. The chain uses TRBV4-1 and TRBJ2-1; D call uncertain. V was trimmed by 0 bases and J by 3 bases, leaving 6 bases between them. The CDR3 has 14 residues. Germline CDR1 and CDR2: MGHRA and YSYEKL. CDR3 sequence: CASSQDLLYNEQFF. DNA of the CDR3: TGCGCCAGCAGCCAAGATCTTCTCTACAATGAGCAGTTCTTC.

This sequence joins TRBV10-3 and TRBJ2-2; D may be TRBD1 (6 bases). The V gene lost 7 bases and the J gene lost 0 bases, with 15 bases spanning the gap. There are 16 residues in the CDR3. Germline V gene lookup returns CDR1 ENHRY and CDR2 SYGVKD. The CDR3, as DNA: TGTGCCATCAAGCTCCGGGACAACGCGAACACCGGGGAGCTGTTTTTT. Residues: CAIKLRDNANTGELFF.

The J gene is TRBJ2-1, the V gene TRBV11-2, with 7 bases fitting TRBD2. Looked up from germline, CDR1 is SGHAT and CDR2 is FQNNGV. The CDR3 loop spans 16 amino acids. Losses at the gene ends were 5 bases for V and 3 bases for J; bases not matched to a gene: 10. CDR3 in amino acids: CASSRLARFVYNEQFF. CDR3 DNA: TGTGCCAGCAGCCGACTAGCTAGGTTTGTCTACAATGAGCAGTTCTTC.

Here the CDR3 DNA reads TGTGCCAGCAGCTTAGGCGGGGGTTACGAGCAGTACTTC. This encodes CASSLGGGYEQYF. V usage is TRBV7-9 and J usage is TRBJ2-7, with 7 bases lining up with TRBD2. CDR3 length: 13 amino acids. Germline V gene sequence: CDR1 SEHNR, CDR2 FQNEAQ (reference sequence). V lost 1 base and J lost 4; bases outside the gene matches: 1.

The V call is TRBV18, the J call TRBJ1-3, with D possibly being TRBD1 (5 bases). Trimming took off 3 bases at V and 0 bases at J, with 15 bases between the two ends. This CDR3 has 17 amino acids. Germline lookup yields CDR1 KGHSH and CDR2 LQKENI. The CDR3 bases are TGTGCCAGCTCACCGGGGCTCTCAGAATACTCTGGAAACACCATATATTTT. Its translation is CASSPGLSEYSGNTIYF.

The chain couples TRBV9 to TRBJ2-3, with D possibly TRBD1 on 6 matching bases. Germline lookup yields CDR1 SGDLS and CDR2 YYNGEE. The CDR3 totals 16 residues. V shed 0 bases and J shed 10 bases, with 21 bases lying between them. CDR3 residues: CASSVEGVRDNFPQYF. The CDR3 coding sequence is TGTGCCAGCAGCGTAGAAGGCGTCCGGGACAATTTTCCGCAGTATTTT.

The V gene is TRBV18, the J gene TRBJ1-2; possible D gene TRBD1, 5 bases. The V gene's germline CDR1 is KGHSH and CDR2 LQKENI. This CDR3 spans 13 amino acids. Trimming cost V 0 bases and J 8 bases, with 10 bases left between them. CDR3 DNA: TGTGCCAGCTCACCACCGGCCAGGGAAGGCTACACCTTC. Protein: CASSPPAREGYTF.